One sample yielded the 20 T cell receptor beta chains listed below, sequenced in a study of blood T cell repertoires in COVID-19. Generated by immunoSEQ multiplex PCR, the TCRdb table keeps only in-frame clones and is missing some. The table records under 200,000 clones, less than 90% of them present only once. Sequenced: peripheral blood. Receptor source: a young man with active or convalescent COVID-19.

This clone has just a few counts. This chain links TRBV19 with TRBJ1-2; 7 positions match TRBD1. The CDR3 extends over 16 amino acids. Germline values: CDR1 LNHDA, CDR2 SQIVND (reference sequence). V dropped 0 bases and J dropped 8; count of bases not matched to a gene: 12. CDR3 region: CASSIEVPGQEPGYTF. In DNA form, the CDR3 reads TGTGCCAGTAGTATAGAAGTCCCCGGACAGGAGCCGGGCTACACCTTC.

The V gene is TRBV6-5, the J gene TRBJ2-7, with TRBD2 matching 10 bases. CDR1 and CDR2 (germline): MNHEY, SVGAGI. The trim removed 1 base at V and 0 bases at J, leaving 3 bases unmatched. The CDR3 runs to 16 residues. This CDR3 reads CASSYFSGGSSYEQYF. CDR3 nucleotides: TGTGCCAGCAGTTACTTTAGCGGGGGGAGCTCCTACGAGCAGTACTTC.

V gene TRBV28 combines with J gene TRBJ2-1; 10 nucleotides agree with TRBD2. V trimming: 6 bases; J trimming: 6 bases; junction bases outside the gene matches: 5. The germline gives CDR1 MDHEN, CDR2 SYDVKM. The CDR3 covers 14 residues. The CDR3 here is CASRIAGGTNEQFF. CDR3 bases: TGTGCCAGCAGAATAGCGGGAGGCACCAATGAGCAGTTCTTC.

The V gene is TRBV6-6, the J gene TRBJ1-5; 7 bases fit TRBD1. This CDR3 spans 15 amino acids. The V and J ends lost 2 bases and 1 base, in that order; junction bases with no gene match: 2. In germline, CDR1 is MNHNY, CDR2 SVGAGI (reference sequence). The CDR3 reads CASSYRDRSNQPQHF. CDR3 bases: TGTGCCAGCAGTTACCGGGACAGAAGCAATCAGCCCCAGCATTTT.

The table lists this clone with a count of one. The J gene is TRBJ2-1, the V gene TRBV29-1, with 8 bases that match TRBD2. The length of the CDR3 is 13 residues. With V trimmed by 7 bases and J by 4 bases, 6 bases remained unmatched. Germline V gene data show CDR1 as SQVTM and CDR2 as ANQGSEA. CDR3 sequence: CSAGLAGYNEQFF. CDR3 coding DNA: TGCAGCGCCGGACTAGCCGGTTACAATGAGCAGTTCTTC.

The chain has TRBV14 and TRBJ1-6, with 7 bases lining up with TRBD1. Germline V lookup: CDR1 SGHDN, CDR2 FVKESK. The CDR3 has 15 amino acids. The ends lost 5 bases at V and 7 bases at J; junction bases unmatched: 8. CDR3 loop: CASSARDSVNSPLHF. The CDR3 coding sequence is TGTGCCAGCAGCGCCCGGGACAGCGTAAATTCACCCCTCCACTTT.

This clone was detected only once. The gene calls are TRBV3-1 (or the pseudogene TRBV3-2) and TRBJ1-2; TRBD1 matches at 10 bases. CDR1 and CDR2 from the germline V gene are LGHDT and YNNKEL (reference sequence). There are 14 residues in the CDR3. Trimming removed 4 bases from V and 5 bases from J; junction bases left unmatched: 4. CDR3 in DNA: TGTGCCAGCAGCCCTGGGACAGGGGCGTATGGCTACACCTTC. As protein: CASSPGTGAYGYTF.

The DNA for the CDR3 is TGTGCCAGCAGTTACCACCGGACAGATACGCAGTATTTT. It is translated as CASSYHRTDTQYF. The chain combines TRBV6-2 or TRBV6-3 with TRBJ2-3; no firm D call. CDR3 length: 13 residues. V was cut by 2 bases and J by 3 bases, with 6 bases left in between. Germline V gene lookup returns CDR1 MNHEY and CDR2 SVGEGT.

CDR3 nucleotides: TGTGCCAGCAGTTGGAGAACTTACGAGCAGTACTTC. Encoded protein: CASSWRTYEQYF. V usage is TRBV7-8 and J usage is TRBJ2-7, with D hard to call. CDR1 is SGHVS, CDR2 FQNEAQ, per germline. Trimming cost V 6 bases and J 4 bases, with 10 bases left between them. The CDR3 totals 12 residues. Looking up the rest from reference TRBV7-8 and TRBJ2-7 gives the full variable domain: GAGVSQSPRYKVAKRGQDVALRCDPISGHVSLFWYQQALGQGPEFLTYFQNEAQLDKSGLPSDRFFAERPEGSVSTLKIQRTQQEDSAVYLCASSWRTYEQYFGPGTRLTVT.

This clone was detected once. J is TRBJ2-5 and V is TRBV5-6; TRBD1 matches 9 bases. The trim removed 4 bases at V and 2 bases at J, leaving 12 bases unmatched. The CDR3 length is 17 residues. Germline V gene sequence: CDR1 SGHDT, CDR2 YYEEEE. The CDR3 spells CASSPPSGTGLQETQYF. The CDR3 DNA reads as TGTGCCAGCAGCCCCCCGTCAGGGACAGGGCTTCAAGAGACCCAGTACTTC.

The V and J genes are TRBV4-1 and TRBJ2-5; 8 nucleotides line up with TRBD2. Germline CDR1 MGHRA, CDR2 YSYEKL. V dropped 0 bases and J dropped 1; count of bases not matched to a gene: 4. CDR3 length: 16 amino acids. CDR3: CASSQDIGLAQETQYF. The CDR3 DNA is TGCGCCAGCAGCCAAGATATCGGACTAGCCCAAGAGACCCAGTACTTC.

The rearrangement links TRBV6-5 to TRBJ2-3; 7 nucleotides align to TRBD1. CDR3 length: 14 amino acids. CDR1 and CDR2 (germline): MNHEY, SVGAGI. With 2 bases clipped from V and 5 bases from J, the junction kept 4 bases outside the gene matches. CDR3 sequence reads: CASSYGTALDTQYF. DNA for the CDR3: TGTGCCAGCAGTTACGGGACAGCCTTAGATACGCAGTATTTT.

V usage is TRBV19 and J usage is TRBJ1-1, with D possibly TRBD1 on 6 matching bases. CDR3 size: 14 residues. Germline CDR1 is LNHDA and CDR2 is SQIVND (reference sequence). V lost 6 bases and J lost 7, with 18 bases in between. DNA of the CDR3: TGTGCCAGTAGCCCCAGGGGCAGGGGTGGTGAAGCTTTCTTT. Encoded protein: CASSPRGRGGEAFF. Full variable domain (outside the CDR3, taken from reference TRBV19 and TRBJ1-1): DGGITQSPKYLFRKEGQNVTLSCEQNLNHDAMYWYRQDPGQGLRLIYYSQIVNDFQKGDIAEGYSVSREKKESFPLTVTSAQKNPTAFYLCASSPRGRGGEAFFGQGTRLTVV.

The CDR3 coding sequence is TGTGCCAGCAGCCAATGGGGGAGACAGGGCCAGAACACTGAAGCTTTCTTT. This gives the protein CASSQWGRQGQNTEAFF. This sequence joins TRBV3-1 (or the pseudogene TRBV3-2) and TRBJ1-1; 7 positions agree with TRBD1. CDR1 and CDR2 (germline): LGHDT, YNNKEL (reference sequence). The CDR3 is 17 amino acids. Unmatched junction bases numbered 10, after V lost 2 bases and J lost 1 base.

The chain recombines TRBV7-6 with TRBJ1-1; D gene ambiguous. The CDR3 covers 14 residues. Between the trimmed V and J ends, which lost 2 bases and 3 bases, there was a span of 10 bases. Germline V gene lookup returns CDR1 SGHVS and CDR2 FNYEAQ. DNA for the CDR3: TGTGCCAGCAGCTTAAGCACAGCTTACACTGAAGCTTTCTTT. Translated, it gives CASSLSTAYTEAFF.

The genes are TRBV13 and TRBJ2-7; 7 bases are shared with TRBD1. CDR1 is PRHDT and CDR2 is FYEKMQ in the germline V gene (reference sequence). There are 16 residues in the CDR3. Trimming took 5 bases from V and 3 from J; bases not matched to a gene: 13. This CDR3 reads CASSRDYRRGFYEQYF. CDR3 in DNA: TGTGCCAGCAGCCGCGATTACCGCAGGGGGTTCTACGAGCAGTACTTC. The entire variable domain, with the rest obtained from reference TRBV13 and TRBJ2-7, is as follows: AAGVIQSPRHLIKEKRETATLKCYPIPRHDTVYWYQQGPGQDPQFLISFYEKMQSDKGSIPDRFSAQQFSDYHSELNMSSLELGDSALYFCASSRDYRRGFYEQYFGPGTRLTVT.

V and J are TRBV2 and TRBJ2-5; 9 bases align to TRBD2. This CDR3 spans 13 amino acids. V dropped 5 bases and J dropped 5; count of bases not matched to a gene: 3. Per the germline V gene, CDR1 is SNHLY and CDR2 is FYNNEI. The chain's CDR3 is CASSMTSGETQYF. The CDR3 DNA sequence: TGTGCCAGCAGTATGACTAGCGGTGAGACCCAGTACTTC. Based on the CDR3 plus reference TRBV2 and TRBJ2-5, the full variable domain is EPEVTQTPSHQVTQMGQEVILRCVPISNHLYFYWYRQILGQKVEFLVSFYNNEISEKSEIFDDQFSVERPDGSNFTLKIRSTKLEDSAMYFCASSMTSGETQYFGPGTRLLVL.

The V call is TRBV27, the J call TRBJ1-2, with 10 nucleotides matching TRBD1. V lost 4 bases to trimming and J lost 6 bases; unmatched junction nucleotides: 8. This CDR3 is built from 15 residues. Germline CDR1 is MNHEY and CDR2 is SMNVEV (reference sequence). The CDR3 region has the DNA TGTGCCAGCAGTTACCCGGGACAGGGGTTTGATGGCTACACCTTC. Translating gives CASSYPGQGFDGYTF.

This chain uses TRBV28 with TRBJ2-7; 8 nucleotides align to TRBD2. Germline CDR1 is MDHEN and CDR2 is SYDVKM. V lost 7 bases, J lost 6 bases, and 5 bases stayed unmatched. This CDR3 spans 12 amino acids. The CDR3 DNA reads TGTGCCAGCAATCTTAGCGGGACCGAGCAGTACTTC. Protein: CASNLSGTEQYF.

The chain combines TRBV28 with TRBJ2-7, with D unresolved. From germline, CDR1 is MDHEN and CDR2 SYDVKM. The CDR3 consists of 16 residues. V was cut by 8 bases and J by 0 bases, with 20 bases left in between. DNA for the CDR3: TGTGCCAGCCGAAAAAACGGCGGAGTCGTCTCCTACGAGCAGTACTTC. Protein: CASRKNGGVVSYEQYF.